A selection of T cell receptor beta chains follows, all from one sample in a study of blood T cell repertoires in COVID-19. Here immunoSEQ multiplex PCR was the method, and the copy in TCRdb shows in-frame clones only, minus some. Among some 380,000 clones, about four fifths were seen once, and the ten largest hold about 1%. Sequenced sample: peripheral blood. The receptors stem from a human donor with acute or convalescent COVID-19. The donor label of this sample is uncertain. CDR3s include the opening cysteine and the closing phenylalanine or tryptophan. A D gene is named only where the DNA matches it firmly. The size of a clone is reported for some rows only, either as once, few or many, or as a class for expanded clones.

d_call j_call clone_size v_call cdr3_aa cdr3_nt
- TRBJ1-1 - TRBV19 CASSLAGITNTEAFF TGTGCCAGTAGTTTGGCGGGAATCACAAACACTGAAGCTTTCTTT
- TRBJ1-1 - TRBV5-1 CASSLVQSNTEAFF TGCGCCAGCAGCTTGGTACAGTCGAACACTGAAGCTTTCTTT
- TRBJ2-7 once TRBV6-5 CASSYSKVLRAEQYF TGTGCCAGCAGTTACTCGAAGGTATTGAGGGCCGAGCAGTACTTC
- TRBJ2-1 - TRBV13 CASSLRGNEQFF TGTGCCAGCAGCTTAAGGGGCAATGAGCAGTTCTTC
- TRBJ2-1 - TRBV3-1/TRBV3-2 CASSRERGSYNEQFF TGTGCCAGCAGCCGGGAGCGCGGCTCCTACAATGAGCAGTTCTTC
TRBD1 TRBJ2-5 - TRBV7-9 CASSKPDRAQGETQYF TGTGCCAGCAGCAAACCGGACAGGGCTCAGGGAGAGACCCAGTACTTC
- TRBJ2-4 - TRBV5-6 CASSSVEGWAKNIQYF TGTGCCAGCAGCTCGGTAGAGGGTTGGGCCAAAAACATTCAGTACTTC
- TRBJ2-1 - TRBV3-1/TRBV3-2 CASSQAKLAGKNEQFF TGTGCCAGCAGCCAAGCTAAACTAGCAGGCAAAAATGAGCAGTTCTTC
TRBD2 TRBJ2-5 - TRBV11-2 CASSLDFGGGVQETQYF TGTGCCAGCAGCTTAGATTTCGGCGGGGGGGTCCAAGAGACCCAGTACTTC
- TRBJ2-7 - TRBV14 CASSYSSAQSYEQYF TGTGCCAGCAGCTATTCTAGCGCCCAGTCCTACGAGCAGTACTTC
- TRBJ1-5 - TRBV2 CASSVSGGNQPQHF TGTGCCAGCAGTGTATCAGGGGGCAATCAGCCCCAGCATTTT
- TRBJ1-3 few TRBV5-8 CASSPGFRANTIYF TGTGCCAGCAGCCCCGGCTTTCGAGCGAACACCATATATTTT
TRBD1 TRBJ1-6 - TRBV28 CASSVLTGAARSPLHF TGTGCCAGCAGTGTATTGACAGGGGCGGCACGGTCACCCCTCCACTTT
- TRBJ2-1 - TRBV5-1 CASSIGTIRAYNEQFF TGCGCCAGCAGCATCGGGACAATTCGTGCATACAATGAGCAGTTCTTC
TRBD1 TRBJ2-7 - TRBV6-5 CASNPGQGFGEQYF TGTGCCAGCAACCCGGGACAGGGCTTTGGGGAGCAGTACTTC
- TRBJ1-3 - TRBV18 CASSQGSGNTIYF TGTGCCAGCTCACAGGGGTCTGGAAACACCATATATTTT
TRBD2 TRBJ2-7 - TRBV6-6 CASRPTSGGEQYF TGTGCCAGCAGGCCGACTAGCGGGGGCGAGCAGTACTTC
- TRBJ1-1 - TRBV3-1/TRBV3-2 CASSHFQMNTEAFF TGTGCCAGCAGCCATTTTCAGATGAACACTGAAGCTTTCTTT
TRBD2 TRBJ2-1 - TRBV27 CASSTRTSGRALYNEQFF TGTGCCAGCAGTACGAGGACTAGCGGGAGGGCCCTATACAATGAGCAGTTCTTC
TRBD2 TRBJ2-3 - TRBV5-1 CASSLLAAGAPMDTQYF TGCGCCAGCAGCTTGCTCGCAGCGGGAGCTCCCATGGATACGCAGTATTTT
TRBD1 TRBJ2-5 - TRBV7-6 CASSLNRGLGETQYF TGTGCCAGCAGCTTAAACAGGGGGCTTGGGGAGACCCAGTACTTC
TRBD1 TRBJ2-1 - TRBV7-8 CASSSTGVSEQFF TGTGCCAGCAGCTCAACAGGGGTTTCTGAGCAGTTCTTC
- TRBJ2-7 many TRBV11-2 CASSSLRGGLYEQYF TGTGCCAGCAGCTCACTGAGAGGAGGCCTCTACGAGCAGTACTTC
- TRBJ1-2 once TRBV20-1 CSASENRALGGYTF TGCAGTGCTAGTGAGAACAGGGCCTTAGGGGGCTACACCTTC
- TRBJ1-2 - TRBV5-8 CASSLQENYGYTF TGTGCCAGCAGCTTACAGGAAAACTATGGCTACACCTTC
- TRBJ1-6 - TRBV28 CASSVLGARGYNSPLHF TGTGCCAGCAGTGTACTGGGGGCTAGAGGATATAATTCACCCCTCCACTTT
- TRBJ1-5 few TRBV18 CASSLPSGGLHQPQHF TGTGCCAGCTCGCTACCCAGCGGGGGGCTTCATCAGCCCCAGCATTTT
- TRBJ1-4 - TRBV30 CAWSGQVGTNEKLFF TGTGCCTGGAGTGGCCAGGTGGGCACTAATGAAAAACTGTTTTTT
- TRBJ1-2 - TRBV6-5 CASQGSVMVYGYTF TGTGCCAGTCAGGGATCCGTAATGGTATATGGCTACACCTTC